The entry below describes one T cell receptor beta chain. In the original workflow: Amplification from reference gene primers served as the basis for estimated nucleated cell counts. TCRdb's copy holds only in-frame clones and misses some; the assay was immunoSEQ multiplex PCR. D and trimming come from the DNA, and the V and J calls and clone size come from that table. The sample lists 280,000 or so clones, 65% to 90% occurring once. This CDR3 comprises 15 residues. Germline CDR1 and CDR2: SEHNR and FQNEAQ (reference sequence). The ends were cut back, 5 bases at V and 7 bases at J, with 18 bases in the middle. This entry is derived from a study of blood T cell repertoires in COVID-19. Turning to the study itself: Samples representing acute and convalescent COVID-19 were sourced from the United States, Italy and Spain. T cells, B-cell-depleted T cells, or PBMCs provided the cDNA or gDNA that served as material.

This TCR derives from a human donor in a cohort sampled during active COVID-19. The sequencing input was peripheral blood. The chain has TRBV7-9 and TRBJ2-1; possible D gene TRBD1, 6 bases. The CDR3 DNA follows: TGTGCCAGCAGCCGCGCAGGGGCCCCCAGGAATGAGCAGTTCTTC. The encoded protein is CASSRAGAPRNEQFF.